This note documents a single T cell receptor (beta chain) sequence. The data are from a study of T cell changes during pregnancy in multiple sclerosis. The germline V gene encodes CDR1 SGHRS and CDR2 YFSETQ. V was pared by 0 bases and J by 10 bases, with 4 bases of the junction left unmatched. The CDR3 extends over 14 amino acids. Assay: immunoSEQ multiplex PCR; the TCRdb copy retains only in-frame clones and omits some. The table records 75,000 to 85,000 clones, about 92% of them present only once. V is TRBV5-1 and J is TRBJ1-6; TRBD1 agrees at 7 bases. The sample in question was peripheral blood, obtained in the second trimester of pregnancy. This sequence was found in a female donor with multiple sclerosis, enrolled in a pregnancy study. CDR3 coding DNA: TGCGCCAGCAGCTTGGAGGGGGCGGCATCACCCCTCCACTTT. Residues: CASSLEGAASPLHF.